These T cell receptor beta chains were read from a single sample in a study of shared clonotypes between healthy human individuals. The method was immunoSEQ multiplex PCR; TCRdb's version includes in-frame clones alone and lacks a portion of them. The repertoire holds roughly 2 million clones, with roughly 96% as singletons. Sample: naive CD4+ T cells sorted from blood. The receptors stem from a young man in good health. The CDR3 runs from the conserved cysteine through the conserved F or W. A D gene is named only where the DNA matches it firmly. Size values are once, few and many counts, or a class for expanded clones, and some rows have none.

.	TRBV6-1	TRBJ2-7	.	CASHSGARTYEQYF	TGTGCCAGCCACAGTGGAGCGAGAACCTACGAGCAGTACTTC
TRBD1	TRBV6-1	TRBJ1-5	.	CASSGPTGLGNQPQHF	TGTGCCAGCAGTGGCCCGACAGGGTTGGGCAATCAGCCCCAGCATTTT
.	TRBV6-5	TRBJ2-7	once	CASSRGSEQYF	TGTGCCAGCAGTAGGGGGAGCGAGCAGTACTTC
.	TRBV4-3	TRBJ2-3	.	CASSQGPSGRTDTQYF	TGCGCCAGCAGCCAGGGACCCTCGGGGCGCACAGATACGCAGTATTTT
TRBD1	TRBV5-6	TRBJ1-2	.	CASSPNRGPNTF	TGTGCCAGCAGCCCGAACAGGGGGCCAAACACCTTC
.	TRBV2	TRBJ2-1	.	CASTGTLTFTEQFF	TGTGCCAGCACCGGGACTTTAACGTTCACGGAGCAGTTCTTC
.	TRBV25-1	TRBJ1-3	.	CASSEEGKVVGNTIYF	TGTGCCAGCAGTGAAGAGGGTAAGGTGGTTGGAAACACCATATATTTT
.	TRBV28	TRBJ2-7	.	CASSLRQGISYEQYF	TGTGCCAGCAGCCTCAGGCAGGGCATCTCGTACGAGCAGTACTTC
TRBD2	TRBV28	TRBJ2-5	.	CASTDTVGTSRETQYF	TGTGCCAGCACGGACACGGTGGGGACTAGCCGTGAGACCCAGTACTTC
TRBD1	TRBV6-5	TRBJ2-5	.	CASSYTPDRRETQYF	TGTGCCAGCAGTTATACCCCGGACAGGAGGGAGACCCAGTACTTC
.	TRBV19	TRBJ1-5	.	CASSTVRNSNQPQHF	TGTGCCAGTAGCACGGTGAGAAATAGCAATCAGCCCCAGCATTTT
.	TRBV10-1	TRBJ2-3	.	CASSERTASSTDTQYF	TGCGCCAGCAGTGAACGGACCGCATCTAGCACAGATACGCAGTATTTT
.	TRBV7-3	TRBJ2-7	.	CASSPVPGYEQYF	TGTGCCAGCAGCCCGGTACCAGGGTACGAGCAGTACTTC
.	TRBV9	TRBJ2-6	once	CASSAGDGGGAGANVLTF	TGTGCCAGCAGCGCCGGGGACGGAGGTGGGGCTGGGGCCAACGTCCTGACTTTC
.	TRBV27	TRBJ2-7	.	CASRDPRGGEQYF	TGTGCCAGCCGTGACCCCCGGGGCGGCGAGCAGTACTTC